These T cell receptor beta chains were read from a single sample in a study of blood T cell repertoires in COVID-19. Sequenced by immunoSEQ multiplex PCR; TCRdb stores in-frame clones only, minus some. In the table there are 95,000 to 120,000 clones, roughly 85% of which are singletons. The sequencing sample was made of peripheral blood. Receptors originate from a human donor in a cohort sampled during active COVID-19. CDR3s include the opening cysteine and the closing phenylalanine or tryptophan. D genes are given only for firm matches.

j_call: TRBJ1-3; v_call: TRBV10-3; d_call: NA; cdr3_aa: CAIMRDSGNTIYF
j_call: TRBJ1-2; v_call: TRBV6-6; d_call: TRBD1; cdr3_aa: CASSYGGQGGYYTF
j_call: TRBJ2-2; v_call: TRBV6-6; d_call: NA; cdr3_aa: CASSSTGSGELFF
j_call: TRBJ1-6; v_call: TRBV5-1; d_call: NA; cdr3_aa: CASSSSTVNNSPLHF
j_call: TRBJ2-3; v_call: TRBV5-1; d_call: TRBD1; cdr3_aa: CASRPDRGPTDTQYF
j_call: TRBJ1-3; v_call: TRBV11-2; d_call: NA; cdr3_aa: CASSLSLSGNTIYF
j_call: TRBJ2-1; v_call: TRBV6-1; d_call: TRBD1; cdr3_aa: CASSDRTGLYNEQFF
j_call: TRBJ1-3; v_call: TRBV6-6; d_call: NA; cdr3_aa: CASSLGSLLATGNTIYF
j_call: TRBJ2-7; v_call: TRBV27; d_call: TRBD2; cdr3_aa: CASSGNTSGGKQYF
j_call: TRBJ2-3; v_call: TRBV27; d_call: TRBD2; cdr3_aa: CASSRTSGGAHTQYF
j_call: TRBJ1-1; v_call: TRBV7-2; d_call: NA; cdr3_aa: CASSLATGQIAEAFF
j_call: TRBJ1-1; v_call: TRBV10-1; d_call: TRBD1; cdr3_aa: CASRSGTGDHTEAFF
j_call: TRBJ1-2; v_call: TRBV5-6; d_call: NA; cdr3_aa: CASSFLRDYGYTF
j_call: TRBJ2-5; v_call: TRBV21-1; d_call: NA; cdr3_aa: CASSPLGQGKATQYF
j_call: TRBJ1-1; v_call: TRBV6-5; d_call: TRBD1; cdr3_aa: CASSTGTGREAFF
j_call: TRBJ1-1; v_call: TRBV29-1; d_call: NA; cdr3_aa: CSVEVSLNTEAFF
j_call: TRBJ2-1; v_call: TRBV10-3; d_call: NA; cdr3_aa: CAVSLSRSANEQFF
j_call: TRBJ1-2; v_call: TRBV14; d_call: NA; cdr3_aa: CASSQGSSGFAGYTF
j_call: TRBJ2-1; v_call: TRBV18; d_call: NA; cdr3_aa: CASSPSQDYNEQFF
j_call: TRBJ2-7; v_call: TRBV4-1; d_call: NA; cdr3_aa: CASSQNGGYEQYF
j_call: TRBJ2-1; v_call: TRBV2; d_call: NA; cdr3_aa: CASRALATIVNEQFF
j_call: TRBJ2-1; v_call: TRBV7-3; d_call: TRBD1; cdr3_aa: CASSLTPTGEVNEQFF
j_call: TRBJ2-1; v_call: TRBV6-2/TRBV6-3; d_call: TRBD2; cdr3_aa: CASSYYPAGGMNEQFF
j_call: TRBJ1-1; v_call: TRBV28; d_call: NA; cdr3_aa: CASRGQRNTEAFF
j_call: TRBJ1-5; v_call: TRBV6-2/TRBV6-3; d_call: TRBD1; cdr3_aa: CASSYSPGQGPNQPQHF
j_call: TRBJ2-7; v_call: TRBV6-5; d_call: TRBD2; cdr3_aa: CASSRTSADRQYF
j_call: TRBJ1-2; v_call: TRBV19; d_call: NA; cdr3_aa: CASSVAEGRYGYTF
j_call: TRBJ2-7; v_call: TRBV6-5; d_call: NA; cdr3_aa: CASNMAASYEQYF
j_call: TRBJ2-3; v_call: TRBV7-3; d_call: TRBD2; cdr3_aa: CASSLTGLAGANTDTQYF